This T cell receptor (beta chain) was recorded in a study of blood T cell repertoires in COVID-19. Study summary: Some COVID-19 samples were acute and others convalescent; all came from the United States, Italy and Spain. PBMCs, B-cell-depleted T cells, or T cells provided the cDNA or gDNA that made up the material.

In the original workflow: Reference gene primer amplification gave estimated nucleated cell counts. Here immunoSEQ multiplex PCR was the method, and the copy in TCRdb shows in-frame clones only, minus some. The D gene and trimming were derived from the DNA, and the V and J assignments and clone size from that table. The repertoire includes 90,000 to 150,000 clones, approximately 80% of them detected once, and 3% to 4.5% sits in the top ten. Germline loops: CDR1 SNHLY, CDR2 FYNNEI. There are 15 residues in the CDR3. V gave up 3 bases and J gave up 4 bases; unmatched junction bases: 5. Sequencing used peripheral blood. This TCR derives from a woman older than 75 with acute or convalescent COVID-19. This chain uses TRBV2 with TRBJ2-5, with 10 nucleotides matching TRBD2. The CDR3 sequence is CASSDPSGGGETQYF. The CDR3 DNA is TGTGCCAGCAGTGATCCTAGCGGGGGCGGAGAGACCCAGTACTTC.